This T cell receptor beta chain was sequenced during a study of shared clonotypes between healthy human individuals. TCRdb's table, derived via immunoSEQ multiplex PCR, lists solely in-frame clones and lacks some. The sample comprises some 1,400,000 clones, roughly 97% of which are singletons, and roughly 1.2% rests with the top ten. The CDR3 runs to 15 residues. The V and J ends lost 5 bases and 4 bases, in that order; junction bases with no gene match: 3. The germline V gene encodes CDR1 SGHTA and CDR2 FQGTGA. The sequenced sample was naive CD4+ T cells sorted from blood. Subset: CD45RA+ positively selected. The chain employs TRBV7-3 and TRBJ2-2; 11 nucleotides agree with TRBD2. This TCR came from a man in his thirties or forties in good health. CDR3 nucleotide sequence: TGTGCCAGCAGCGTACTAGCGGGAGTCACCGGGGAGCTGTTTTTT. Encoded protein: CASSVLAGVTGELFF. The full variable domain, rest sourced from reference TRBV7-3 and TRBJ2-2, is GAGVSQTPSNKVTEKGKYVELRCDPISGHTALYWYRQSLGQGPEFLIYFQGTGAADDSGLPNDRFFAVRPEGSVSTLKIQRTERGDSAVYLCASSVLAGVTGELFFGEGSRLTVL.